This entry concerns a single T cell receptor beta chain. Its antigen is unidentified. The sample originates from a study of cytomegalovirus exposure and HLA in healthy donors. Study-wide points: TCR beta chain V- and J-gene trimming was linked, in a later analysis, to a missense variant in DCLRE1C. 87-base-pair reads could not separate some V segments, including TRBV6-2 and TRBV6-3. Cytomegalovirus association was listed for approximately 150 TCR beta chains.

Those who donated were healthy bone marrow donors. Germline CDR1 MGHRA, CDR2 YSYEKL. Trimming took 3 bases from V and 4 from J; bases not matched to a gene: 9. The CDR3 is 17 amino acids. The study ran its PCR with 60 Vbeta and 13 Jbeta primers. The assay was immunoSEQ multiplex PCR, and TCRdb's table has in-frame clones only and misses some. This table holds 95,000 to 150,000 clones, about 80% found once. The sample comprised PBMCs. The genes are TRBV4-1 and TRBJ2-6; 7 nucleotides agree with TRBD2. The sequence was collected from a man in his sixties in good health and CMV-seropositive. The CDR3 reads CASSHPREGPGANVLTF. CDR3 nucleotides: TGCGCCAGCAGCCATCCCAGGGAGGGCCCGGGGGCCAACGTCCTGACTTTC.